This TCR beta chain was sequenced for a study of T cell responses to AZD1222 COVID-19 vaccine. TCRdb's table, derived via immunoSEQ multiplex PCR, lists solely in-frame clones and lacks some. The data hold about 100,000 clones, with over 90% observed a single time. In the case of this clone: The antigen is unknown.

Germline V gene data show CDR1 as LNHNV and CDR2 as YYDKDF (reference sequence). The germline V and J ends were trimmed by 1 base and 4 bases, with 11 bases remaining between them. The CDR3 contains 15 residues. Study outcomes and limitations: At baseline, just a handful of AZD1222 recipients tested seropositive. Two AZD1222 doses significantly raised spike-specific TCR breadth and depth over controls.

The receptor comes from an adult in good health. The specimen comprised peripheral blood, sampled on day 0 of AZD1222 vaccination. This sequence joins TRBV15 and TRBJ1-5; D not resolved. The CDR3 bases are TGTGCCACCAGCAGAGCTTTAATGGTGAATCAGCCCCAGCATTTT. Protein: CATSRALMVNQPQHF. Together with reference TRBV15 and TRBJ1-5, the CDR3 gives the full variable domain: DAMVIQNPRYQVTQFGKPVTLSCSQTLNHNVMYWYQQKSSQAPKLLFHYYDKDFNNEADTPDNFQSRRPNTSFCFLDIRSPGLGDTAMYLCATSRALMVNQPQHFGDGTRLSIL.